This TCR beta chain was obtained from a study of blood T cell repertoires in COVID-19. Across the whole study: T cells, B-cell-depleted T cells, or PBMCs provided the cDNA or gDNA that served as material.

The CDR3 is made up of 13 amino acids. Trimming left V 1 base short and J 5 bases short, with 8 bases between. In the authors' workflow: Nucleated cell counts were estimated from reference gene primer amplification. Using immunoSEQ multiplex PCR, the repertoire was profiled, and TCRdb retains in-frame clones only, with some absent. Clone size and V and J calls were adopted from that table, with D and trimming inferred from the DNA. The sample lists about 250,000 clones; 88% were seen once. The genes are TRBV12-3 or TRBV12-4 and TRBJ1-1; D is possibly TRBD1 (6 bases). Sequences were obtained from peripheral blood. The sequence was collected from a woman aged 25 to 39 with COVID-19, enrolled during active disease. CDR3 sequence (DNA): TGTGCCAGCAGTTTAGACAGGGCAACTGAAGCTTTCTTT. This translates into CASSLDRATEAFF.